This TCR beta chain comes out of a study of shared clonotypes between healthy human individuals. Findings and limits, study-wide: Naive subsets generally exceeded memory subsets in estimated richness. Four donors held about 5% of naive CD4 clonotypes in common.

Measured with immunoSEQ multiplex PCR; TCRdb has only the in-frame clones, and not every one. The sample has 2 million to 2.5 million clones, almost 96% seen once. Remarks on this clone: The target antigen is unknown.

The CDR3 runs 14 residues. With 6 bases removed from V and 4 bases from J, the gap between germline ends came to 15 bases. The germline V gene encodes CDR1 MDHEN and CDR2 SYDVKM. Sequencing was performed on naive CD4+ T cells sorted from blood. Documented subset: CD45RA+ positively selected. The source is a man aged 18 to 29 in good health. The chain combines TRBV28 with TRBJ2-5; D is unresolved. CDR3 in amino acids: CASSTRTPGETQYF. The CDR3 DNA sequence: TGTGCCAGCAGCACTCGAACCCCGGGAGAGACCCAGTACTTC.